Presented here are 17 T cell receptor beta chains from one specimen sequenced in a study of T cell clones after liver transplantation (dated by TCRdb to the late 2010s). The library came from the immunoSEQ multiplex PCR assay. TCRdb took this table from immuneACCESS and kept in-frame rearrangements with V and J called. Such tables lack part of the clones; where checked against another copy, unresolved V genes explain under half of the gap, and the rest is unexplained. A total of around 9,700 clones appear in this sample, roughly 80% of them only once. Roughly 50% of the sample lies in the top ten. The sample consisted of CD8+ T cells from blood, taken at the 22-month timepoint. These receptors originate from a human patient who received a liver transplant. Some T cells may have been brought in with the graft after a transplant.

The CDR3 DNA reads as TGTGCCAGCAGCCTTGACGGGGTCTACGAGCAGTACTTC. It codes for CASSLDGVYEQYF. V and J are TRBV13 and TRBJ2-7; TRBD2 might be the D (5 bases). The CDR3 runs to 13 residues. Germline V gives CDR1 PRHDT, CDR2 FYEKMQ (reference sequence). Trimming removed 5 bases at V and 3 bases at J, with 11 bases between.

CDR3 in amino acids: CASSLAANEQYF. CDR3 DNA: TGTGCCAGCAGCTTGGCAGCCAACGAGCAGTACTTC. The chain has TRBV7-9 and TRBJ2-7; D gene unclear. V shed 3 bases and J shed 5 bases, with 8 bases lying between them. Germline-derived CDR1 and CDR2 are SEHNR and FQNEAQ (reference sequence). This CDR3 is 12 amino acids long.

This chain uses TRBV9 with TRBJ1-1, with D tentatively TRBD1 (5 bases). Germline V gene data show CDR1 as SGDLS and CDR2 as YYNGEE. V was shortened by 1 base and J by 0 bases, with 13 bases between the two germline ends. This CDR3 contains 16 residues. CDR3 in DNA: TGTGCCAGCAGCGTAAGGCCAGGGAGGGTGAACACTGAAGCTTTCTTT. Translation: CASSVRPGRVNTEAFF.

The chain carries TRBV6-5 and TRBJ2-3, with D perhaps matching TRBD1 (5 bases). The germline V and J ends were trimmed by 8 bases and 4 bases, with 10 bases remaining between them. This CDR3 spans 12 amino acids. In germline, CDR1 is MNHEY, CDR2 SVGAGI. CDR3 residues: CASGAGPDTQYF. In DNA form, the CDR3 reads TGTGCCAGCGGGGCAGGCCCAGATACGCAGTATTTT.

This clone was recorded a few times. This rearrangement joins TRBV5-7 to TRBJ2-7; 8 nucleotides match TRBD2. TRBV5-7 is filed as an ORF, its function uncertain. The CDR3 contains 13 residues. Losses at the gene ends were 9 bases for V and 5 bases for J; bases not matched to a gene: 10. This chain's CDR3 is CATRIGGADEQYF. In DNA form, the CDR3 reads TGTGCCACCCGAATCGGGGGGGCGGACGAGCAGTACTTC.

The V and J genes are TRBV11-1 and TRBJ2-1, with 8 positions matching TRBD2. Trimming removed 6 bases from V and 2 bases from J; junction bases left unmatched: 6. Germline V gene lookup returns CDR1 SGHAT and CDR2 FQDESV (reference sequence). The CDR3 runs to 15 residues. CDR3 in DNA: TGTGCCAGCAGTCCTACTAGCGGTGCCTACAATGAGCAGTTCTTC. This translates into CASSPTSGAYNEQFF.

V usage is TRBV27 and J usage is TRBJ2-7, with 9 bases matching TRBD1. The CDR3 spans 18 residues. Germline assignment: CDR1 MNHEY and CDR2 SMNVEV (reference sequence). V lost 5 bases, J lost 3 bases, and 17 bases stayed unmatched. The CDR3 nucleotides read TGTGCCAGCAGTCCCGAGCCGGGACAGGGCCAGGTGAACTACGAGCAGTACTTC. This encodes CASSPEPGQGQVNYEQYF.

The gene calls are TRBV30 and TRBJ1-5; weak D call: TRBD1 (5 bases). Germline CDR1 reads GTSNPN; CDR2 reads SVGIG (reference sequence). The CDR3 is made up of 14 amino acids. With 0 bases removed from V and 1 base from J, the gap between germline ends came to 7 bases. CDR3 nucleotide sequence: TGTGCCTGGAGTGTATGGGACAGCAATCAGCCCCAGCATTTT. This gives the protein CAWSVWDSNQPQHF.

V and J are TRBV9 and TRBJ1-1; D possibly corresponds to TRBD1 (6 bases). The CDR3 contains 15 residues. V was trimmed by 4 bases and J by 6 bases, leaving 19 bases between them. The germline gives CDR1 SGDLS, CDR2 YYNGEE. The CDR3 loop is CASSPQGRGSAEAFF. In DNA form, the CDR3 reads TGTGCCAGCAGCCCCCAGGGGAGGGGATCTGCTGAAGCTTTCTTT.

The rearrangement uses TRBV11-2 and TRBJ1-5; D unresolved. Germline CDR1 SGHAT, CDR2 FQNNGV. This CDR3 has 14 residues. Trimming removed 5 bases from V and 3 bases from J, with 11 bases in between. The CDR3 sequence is CASSPGSSNQPQHF. As DNA, the CDR3 is TGTGCCAGCAGCCCCGGGTCCTCCAATCAGCCCCAGCATTTT.

For the CDR3, the DNA is TGTGCCAGCAGCCAAGATGACCAAATCGGGTACACCGGGGAGCTGTTTTTT. It yields the protein CASSQDDQIGYTGELFF. This chain links TRBV4-2 with TRBJ2-2; D ambiguous. V gave up 0 bases and J gave up 3 bases, with 14 bases separating them. Germline V CDR1 and CDR2: LGHNA, YNFKEQ. The CDR3 sequence is 17 residues long.

The chain is built from TRBV27 and TRBJ1-2; TRBD1 matches 10 bases. The junction had 5 bases not matched to a gene; V was cut back by 5 bases and J by 2 bases. The CDR3 is 15 amino acids. Germline CDR1 and CDR2: MNHEY and SMNVEV (reference sequence). CDR3 residues: CASSTRTGGNYGYTF. The CDR3 region has the DNA TGTGCCAGCAGTACGCGGACAGGGGGAAACTATGGCTACACCTTC.

The table lists this clone with a few counts. The chain employs TRBV27 and TRBJ1-1, with TRBD1 identical over 10 bases. Germline CDR1 reads MNHEY; CDR2 reads SMNVEV (reference sequence). V shed 7 bases, J shed 4 bases, and the junction held 15 bases outside the gene matches. CDR3 length: 17 residues. The CDR3: CASTPSQGDRGGTEAFF. CDR3 DNA sequence: TGTGCCAGCACACCCTCGCAGGGGGACAGGGGTGGCACTGAAGCTTTCTTT.

This clone ranks as medium-sized. The V gene is TRBV7-8, the J gene TRBJ1-3; D is ambiguous. The germline V gene encodes CDR1 SGHVS and CDR2 FQNEAQ. Trimming took off 7 bases at V and 0 bases at J, with 10 bases between the two ends. The CDR3 loop spans 14 amino acids. DNA of the CDR3: TGTGCCAGCATCCCAGGATCCTCTGGAAACACCATATATTTT. Protein product: CASIPGSSGNTIYF. The variable domain in full, completed from reference TRBV7-8 and TRBJ1-3, reads GAGVSQSPRYKVAKRGQDVALRCDPISGHVSLFWYQQALGQGPEFLTYFQNEAQLDKSGLPSDRFFAERPEGSVSTLKIQRTQQEDSAVYLCASIPGSSGNTIYFGEGSWLTVV.

The chain joins TRBV21-1 to TRBJ2-7; the table assigns TRBD1, which was not confirmed against the DNA. TRBV21-1 is a documented pseudogene. The CDR3 has 15 amino acids. The CDR3 DNA sequence: TGTGCCAGCAGCAAAGTAACAGTTCCAACGTACGAGCAGTACTTC. Protein product: CASSKVTVPTYEQYF.

This clone was seen only a few times. The chain carries TRBV28 and TRBJ1-1; D might be TRBD1 (6 bases). V gave up 5 bases and J gave up 0 bases, with 13 bases separating them. CDR1 and CDR2 from the germline V gene are MDHEN and SYDVKM. The CDR3 loop spans 15 amino acids. The CDR3 reads CASSAIQGMNTEAFF. DNA of the CDR3: TGTGCCAGCAGTGCAATACAGGGCATGAACACTGAAGCTTTCTTT.

This sequence joins TRBV9 and TRBJ2-7; D could derive from TRBD1 or TRBD2 (5 bases each). Germline-derived CDR1 and CDR2 are SGDLS and YYNGEE. Trimming left V 0 bases short and J 1 base short, with 11 bases between. The CDR3 is 15 amino acids. CDR3 sequence reads: CASSVASGGSYEQYF. The CDR3 coding sequence is TGTGCCAGCAGCGTAGCCTCTGGGGGTTCCTACGAGCAGTACTTC.